This T cell receptor (beta chain) originates from a study of blood T cell repertoires in COVID-19. The length of the CDR3 is 14 residues. Trimming pared 3 bases from V and 4 bases from J, leaving 9 bases between. Germline CDR1 is KGHSH and CDR2 is LQKENI. Original processing methods: Estimates of nucleated cell counts were drawn from the amplification of reference gene primers. Profiling relied on immunoSEQ multiplex PCR, and the TCRdb table lists in-frame clones only, not all of them. The V and J calls and clone size are taken from that table; D and trimming were inferred from the DNA. The table lists 70,000 to 85,000 clones, around 82% of them singletons.

The genes are TRBV18 and TRBJ2-2, with a tentative D call TRBD2 (5 bases). This TCR was sampled from an elderly man with active or convalescent COVID-19. The sequencing input was peripheral blood. CDR3 in amino acids: CASSPREGTGELFF. In DNA, the CDR3 is TGTGCCAGCTCACCCCGAGAGGGCACCGGGGAGCTGTTTTTT.